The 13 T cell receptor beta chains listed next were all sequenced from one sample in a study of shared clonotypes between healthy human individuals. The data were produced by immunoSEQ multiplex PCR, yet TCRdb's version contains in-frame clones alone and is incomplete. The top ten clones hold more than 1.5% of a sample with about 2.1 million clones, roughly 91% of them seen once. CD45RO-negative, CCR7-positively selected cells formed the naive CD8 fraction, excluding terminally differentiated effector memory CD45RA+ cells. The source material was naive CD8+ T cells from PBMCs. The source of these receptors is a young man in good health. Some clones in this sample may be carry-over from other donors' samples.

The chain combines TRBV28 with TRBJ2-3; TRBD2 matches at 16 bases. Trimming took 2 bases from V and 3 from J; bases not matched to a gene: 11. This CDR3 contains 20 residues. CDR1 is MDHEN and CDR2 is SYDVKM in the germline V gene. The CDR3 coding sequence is TGTGCCAGCAGTTTACGGCCGGGGACTAGCGGGAGGGCCGATACAGATACGCAGTATTTT. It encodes CASSLRPGTSGRADTDTQYF. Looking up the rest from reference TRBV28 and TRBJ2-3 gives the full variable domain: DVKVTQSSRYLVKRTGEKVFLECVQDMDHENMFWYRQDPGLGLRLIYFSYDVKMKEKGDIPEGYSVSREKKERFSLILESASTNQTSMYLCASSLRPGTSGRADTDTQYFGPGTRLTVL.

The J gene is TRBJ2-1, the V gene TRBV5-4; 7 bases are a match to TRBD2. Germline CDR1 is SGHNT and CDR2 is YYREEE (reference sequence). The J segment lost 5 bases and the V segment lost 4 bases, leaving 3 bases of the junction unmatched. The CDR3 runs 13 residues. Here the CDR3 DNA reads TGTGCCAGCAGCCCGCGGGAGAACAATGAGCAGTTCTTC. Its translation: CASSPRENNEQFF.

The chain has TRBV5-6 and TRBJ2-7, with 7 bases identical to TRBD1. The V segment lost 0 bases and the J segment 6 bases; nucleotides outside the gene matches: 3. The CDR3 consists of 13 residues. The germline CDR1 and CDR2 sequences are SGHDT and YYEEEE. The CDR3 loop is CASSLGDSLEQYF. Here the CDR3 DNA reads TGTGCCAGCAGCTTGGGGGACAGCCTCGAGCAGTACTTC.

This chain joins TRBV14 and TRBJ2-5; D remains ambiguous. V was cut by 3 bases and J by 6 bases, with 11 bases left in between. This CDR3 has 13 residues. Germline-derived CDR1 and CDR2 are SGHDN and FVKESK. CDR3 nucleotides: TGTGCCAGCAGCCATGTTGGCTGGAAGACCCAGTACTTC. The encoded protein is CASSHVGWKTQYF.

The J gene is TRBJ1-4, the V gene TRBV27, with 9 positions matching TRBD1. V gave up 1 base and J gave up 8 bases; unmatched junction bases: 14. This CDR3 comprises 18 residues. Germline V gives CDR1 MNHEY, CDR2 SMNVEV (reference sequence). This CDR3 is CASSLYPDPGTGREKLFF. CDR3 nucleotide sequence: TGTGCCAGCAGTTTATACCCCGATCCCGGGACAGGGCGAGAAAAACTGTTTTTT.

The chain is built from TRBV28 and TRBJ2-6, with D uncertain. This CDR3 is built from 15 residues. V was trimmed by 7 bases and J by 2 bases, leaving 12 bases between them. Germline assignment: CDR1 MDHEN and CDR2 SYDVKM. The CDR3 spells CASTPRLAGANVLTF. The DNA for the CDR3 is TGTGCCAGCACCCCCAGGCTCGCTGGGGCCAACGTCCTGACTTTC.

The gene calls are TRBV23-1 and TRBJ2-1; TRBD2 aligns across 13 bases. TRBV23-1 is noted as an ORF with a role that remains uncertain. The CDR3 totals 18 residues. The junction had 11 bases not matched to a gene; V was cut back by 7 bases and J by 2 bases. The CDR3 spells CASNPDPTSGRTYNEQFF. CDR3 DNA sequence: TGCGCCAGCAACCCCGACCCGACTAGCGGGAGGACCTACAATGAGCAGTTCTTC.

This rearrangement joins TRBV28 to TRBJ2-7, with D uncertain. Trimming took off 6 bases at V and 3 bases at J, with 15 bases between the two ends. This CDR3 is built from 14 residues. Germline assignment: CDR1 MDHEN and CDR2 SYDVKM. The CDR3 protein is CASSPHQVGYEQYF. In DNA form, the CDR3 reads TGTGCCAGCAGCCCCCATCAAGTGGGCTACGAGCAGTACTTC.

The CDR3 loop reads CSAGQGEKWEQYF. As DNA, the CDR3 is TGCAGCGCCGGGCAGGGAGAAAAATGGGAGCAGTACTTC. V and J are TRBV29-1 and TRBJ2-7; D possibly matches TRBD1 or TRBD2 (5 bases each). This CDR3 has 13 residues. Germline CDR1 is SQVTM and CDR2 is ANQGSEA. V gave up 7 bases and J gave up 7 bases, with 20 bases separating them.

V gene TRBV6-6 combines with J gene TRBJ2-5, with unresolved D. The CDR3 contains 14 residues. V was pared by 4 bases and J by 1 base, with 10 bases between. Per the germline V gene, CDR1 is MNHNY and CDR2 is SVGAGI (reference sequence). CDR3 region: CASSSETLQETQYF. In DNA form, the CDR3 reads TGTGCCAGCAGTTCAGAGACTCTCCAAGAGACCCAGTACTTC.

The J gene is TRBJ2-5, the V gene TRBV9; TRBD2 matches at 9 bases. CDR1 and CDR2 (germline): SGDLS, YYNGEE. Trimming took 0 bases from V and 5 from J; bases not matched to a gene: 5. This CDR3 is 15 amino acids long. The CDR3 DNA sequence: TGTGCCAGCAGCGTAGTTGGCGGGAGGGACGAGACCCAGTACTTC. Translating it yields CASSVVGGRDETQYF.

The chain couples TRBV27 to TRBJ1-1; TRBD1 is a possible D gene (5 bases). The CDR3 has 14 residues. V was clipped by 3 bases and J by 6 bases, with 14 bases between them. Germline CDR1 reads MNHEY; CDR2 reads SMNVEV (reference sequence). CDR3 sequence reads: CASSLGVYYPEAFF. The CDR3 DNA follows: TGTGCCAGCAGTTTGGGGGTCTACTACCCTGAAGCTTTCTTT.

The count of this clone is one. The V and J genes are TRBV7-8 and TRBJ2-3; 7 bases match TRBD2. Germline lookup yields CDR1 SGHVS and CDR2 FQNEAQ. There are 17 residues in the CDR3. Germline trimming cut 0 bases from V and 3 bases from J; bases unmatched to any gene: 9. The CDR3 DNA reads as TGTGCCAGCAGCTTAGCCTCAGCGGGGATGGGTACAGATACGCAGTATTTT. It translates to CASSLASAGMGTDTQYF.